This T cell receptor (beta chain) was recovered during a study of blood T cell repertoires in COVID-19. Study-level information: The origin of the acute and convalescent COVID-19 samples was the United States, Italy and Spain.

V lost 2 bases and J lost 5; bases outside the gene matches: 5. The germline CDR1 and CDR2 sequences are MNHEY and SVGAGI. This CDR3 contains 14 residues. Sequenced by immunoSEQ multiplex PCR; TCRdb stores in-frame clones only, minus some. This sample has approximately 250,000 clones, with approximately 88% found just once. This TCR came from a middle-aged woman with acute COVID-19. Sequencing was performed on PBMCs or T cells enriched from blood (not recorded which). The V and J genes are TRBV6-5 and TRBJ1-2; 7 nucleotides align to TRBD1. Written as DNA, the CDR3 is TGTGCCAGCAGTTACGGTCAGGGGGTTTATGGCTACACCTTC. Its protein is CASSYGQGVYGYTF.